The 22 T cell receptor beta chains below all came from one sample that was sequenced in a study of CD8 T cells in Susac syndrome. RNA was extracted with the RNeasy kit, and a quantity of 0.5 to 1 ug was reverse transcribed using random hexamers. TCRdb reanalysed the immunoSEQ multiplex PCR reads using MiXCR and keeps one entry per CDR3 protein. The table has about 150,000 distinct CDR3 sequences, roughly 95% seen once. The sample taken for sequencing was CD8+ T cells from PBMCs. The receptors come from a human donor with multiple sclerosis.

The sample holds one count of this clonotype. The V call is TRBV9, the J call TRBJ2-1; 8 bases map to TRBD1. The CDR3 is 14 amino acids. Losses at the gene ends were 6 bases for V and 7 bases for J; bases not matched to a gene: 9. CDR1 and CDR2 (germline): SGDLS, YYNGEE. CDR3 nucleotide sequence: TGTGCCAGCAACCGAGGGCAGGGGGCGAATGAGCAGTTCTTC. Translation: CASNRGQGANEQFF.

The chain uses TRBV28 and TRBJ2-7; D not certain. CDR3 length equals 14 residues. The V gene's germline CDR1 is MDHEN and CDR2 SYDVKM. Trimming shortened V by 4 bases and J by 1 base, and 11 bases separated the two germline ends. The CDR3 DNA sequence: TGTGCCAGCAGTTGGGGAAAGGGTTCCTACGAGCAGTACTTC. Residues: CASSWGKGSYEQYF.

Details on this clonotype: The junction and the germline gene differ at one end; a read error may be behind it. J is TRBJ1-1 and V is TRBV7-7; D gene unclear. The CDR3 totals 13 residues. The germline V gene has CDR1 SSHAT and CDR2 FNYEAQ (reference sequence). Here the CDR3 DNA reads TGTGCTAGCAGCCCCGGGCCGAGGGCTGAAGCTTTCTTT. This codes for CASSPGPRAEAFF.

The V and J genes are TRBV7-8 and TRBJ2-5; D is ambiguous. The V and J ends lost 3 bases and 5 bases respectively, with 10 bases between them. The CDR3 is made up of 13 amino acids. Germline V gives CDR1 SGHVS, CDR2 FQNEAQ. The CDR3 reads CASSLAPPETQYF. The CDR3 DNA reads TGTGCCAGCAGCTTGGCCCCTCCGGAGACCCAGTACTTC.

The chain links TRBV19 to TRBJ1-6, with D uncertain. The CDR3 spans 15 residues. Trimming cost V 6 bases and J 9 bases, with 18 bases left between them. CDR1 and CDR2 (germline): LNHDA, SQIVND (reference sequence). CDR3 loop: CASSPGYQGGSPLHF. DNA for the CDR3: TGTGCCAGTAGCCCAGGTTATCAAGGTGGTTCACCCCTCCACTTT.

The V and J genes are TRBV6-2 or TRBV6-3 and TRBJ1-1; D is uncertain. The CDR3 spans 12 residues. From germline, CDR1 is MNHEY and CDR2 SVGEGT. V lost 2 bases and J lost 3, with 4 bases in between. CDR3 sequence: CASSYSHTEAFF. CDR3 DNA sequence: TGTGCCAGCAGTTACAGTCACACTGAAGCTTTCTTT.

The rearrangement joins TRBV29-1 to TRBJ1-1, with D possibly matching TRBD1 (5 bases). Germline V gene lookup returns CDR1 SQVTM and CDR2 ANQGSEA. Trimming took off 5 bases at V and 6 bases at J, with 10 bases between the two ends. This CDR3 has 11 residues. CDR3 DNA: TGCAGCGTTCCAGGGACCCCTGAAGCTTTCTTT. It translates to CSVPGTPEAFF.

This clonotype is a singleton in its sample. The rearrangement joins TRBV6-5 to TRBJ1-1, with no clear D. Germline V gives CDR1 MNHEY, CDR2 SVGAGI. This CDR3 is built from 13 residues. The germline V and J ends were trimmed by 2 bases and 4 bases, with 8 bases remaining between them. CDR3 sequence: CASSYNEGTEAFF. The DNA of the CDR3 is TGTGCCAGCAGTTACAACGAGGGCACTGAAGCTTTCTTT.

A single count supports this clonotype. The CDR3 here is CASTAKGNEQYF. The CDR3 region has the DNA TGTGCCAGCACCGCGAAAGGTAACGAGCAGTACTTC. The chain combines TRBV2 with TRBJ2-7, with unresolved D. V lost 7 bases to trimming and J lost 5 bases, with 12 bases between them. Germline loops: CDR1 SNHLY, CDR2 FYNNEI. CDR3 length: 12 residues.

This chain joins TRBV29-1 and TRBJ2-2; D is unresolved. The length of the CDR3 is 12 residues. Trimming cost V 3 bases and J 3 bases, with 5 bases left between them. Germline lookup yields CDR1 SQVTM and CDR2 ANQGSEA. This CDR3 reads CSVEWDTGELFF. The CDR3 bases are TGCAGCGTTGAGTGGGACACCGGGGAGCTGTTTTTT.

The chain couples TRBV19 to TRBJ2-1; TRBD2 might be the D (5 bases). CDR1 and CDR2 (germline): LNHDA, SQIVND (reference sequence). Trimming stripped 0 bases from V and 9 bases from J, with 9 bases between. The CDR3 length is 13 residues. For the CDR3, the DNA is TGTGCCAGTAGTATAGATCAGAGGGTTGAGCAGTTCTTC. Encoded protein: CASSIDQRVEQFF.

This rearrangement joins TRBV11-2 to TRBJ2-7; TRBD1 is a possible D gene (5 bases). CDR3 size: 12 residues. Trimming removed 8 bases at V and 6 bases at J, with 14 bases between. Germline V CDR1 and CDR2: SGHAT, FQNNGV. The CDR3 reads CASLGPRGEQYF. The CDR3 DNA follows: TGTGCCAGCTTGGGGCCCCGAGGCGAGCAGTACTTC.

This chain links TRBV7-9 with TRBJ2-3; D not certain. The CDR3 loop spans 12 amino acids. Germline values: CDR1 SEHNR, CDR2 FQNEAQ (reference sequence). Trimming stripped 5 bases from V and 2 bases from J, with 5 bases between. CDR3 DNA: TGTGCCAGCAGCCCCGACACAGATACGCAGTATTTT. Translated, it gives CASSPDTDTQYF.

CDR3 DNA: TGTGCCAGCAGCTTAATGGAGGATACGCAGTATTTT. The encoded protein is CASSLMEDTQYF. The chain is built from TRBV11-2 and TRBJ2-3; no clear D gene. From germline, CDR1 is SGHAT and CDR2 FQNNGV. The CDR3 loop spans 12 amino acids. Trimming cost V 2 bases and J 6 bases, with 6 bases left between them.

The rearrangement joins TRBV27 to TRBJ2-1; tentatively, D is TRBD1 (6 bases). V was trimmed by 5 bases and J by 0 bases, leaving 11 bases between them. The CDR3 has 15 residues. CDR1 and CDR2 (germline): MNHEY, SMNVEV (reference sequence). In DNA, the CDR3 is TGTGCCAGCAGTCCCGACAGGAGCTCCTACAATGAGCAGTTCTTC. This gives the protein CASSPDRSSYNEQFF.

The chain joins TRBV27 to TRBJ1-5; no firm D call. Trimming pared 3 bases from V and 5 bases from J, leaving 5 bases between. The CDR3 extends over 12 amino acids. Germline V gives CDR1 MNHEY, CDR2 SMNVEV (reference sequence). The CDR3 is CASSFRDQPQHF. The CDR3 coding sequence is TGTGCCAGCAGTTTTCGAGATCAGCCCCAGCATTTT.

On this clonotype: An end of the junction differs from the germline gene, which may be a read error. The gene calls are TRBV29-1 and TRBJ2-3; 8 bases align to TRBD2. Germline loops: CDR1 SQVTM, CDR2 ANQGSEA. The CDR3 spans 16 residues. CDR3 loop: CSVEGGLPGGVDTQYF. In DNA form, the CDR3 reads TGCAGCGTCGAAGGAGGACTACCGGGGGGGGTAGATACGCAGTATTTT.

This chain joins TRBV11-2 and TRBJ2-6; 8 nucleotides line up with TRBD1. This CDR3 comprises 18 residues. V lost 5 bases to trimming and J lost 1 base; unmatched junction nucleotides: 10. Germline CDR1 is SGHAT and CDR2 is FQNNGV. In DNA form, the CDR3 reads TGTGCCAGCAGCCCCGACGGACAGGGCGGGTCTGGGGCCAACGTCCTGACTTTC. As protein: CASSPDGQGGSGANVLTF.

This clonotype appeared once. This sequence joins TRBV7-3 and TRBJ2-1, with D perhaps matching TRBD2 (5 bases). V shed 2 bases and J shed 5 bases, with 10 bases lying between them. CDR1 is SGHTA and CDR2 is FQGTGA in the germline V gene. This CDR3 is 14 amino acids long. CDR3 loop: CASSLAGLNNEQFF. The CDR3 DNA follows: TGTGCCAGCAGCTTAGCGGGTCTAAACAATGAGCAGTTCTTC. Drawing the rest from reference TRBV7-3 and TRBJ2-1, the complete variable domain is GAGVSQTPSNKVTEKGKYVELRCDPISGHTALYWYRQSLGQGPEFLIYFQGTGAADDSGLPNDRFFAVRPEGSVSTLKIQRTERGDSAVYLCASSLAGLNNEQFFGPGTRLTVL.

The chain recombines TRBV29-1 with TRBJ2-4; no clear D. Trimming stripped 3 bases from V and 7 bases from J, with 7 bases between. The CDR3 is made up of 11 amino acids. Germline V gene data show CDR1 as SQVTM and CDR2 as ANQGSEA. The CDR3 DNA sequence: TGCAGCGTTGAGTATAACAACATTCAGTACTTC. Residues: CSVEYNNIQYF. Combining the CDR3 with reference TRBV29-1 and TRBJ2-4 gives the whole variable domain SAVISQKPSRDICQRGTSLTIQCQVDSQVTMMFWYRQQPGQSLTLIATANQGSEATYESGFVIDKFPISRPNLTFSTLTVSNMSPEDSSIYLCSVEYNNIQYFGAGTRLSVL.

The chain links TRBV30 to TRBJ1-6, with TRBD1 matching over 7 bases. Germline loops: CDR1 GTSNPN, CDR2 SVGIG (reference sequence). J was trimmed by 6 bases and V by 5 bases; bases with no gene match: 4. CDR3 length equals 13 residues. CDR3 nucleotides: TGTGCCTGGGGACAGGATGTTAATTCACCCCTCCACTTT. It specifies CAWGQDVNSPLHF.

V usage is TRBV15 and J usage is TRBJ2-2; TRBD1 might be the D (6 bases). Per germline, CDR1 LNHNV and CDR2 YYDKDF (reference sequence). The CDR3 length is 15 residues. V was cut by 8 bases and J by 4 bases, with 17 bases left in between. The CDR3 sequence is CATSAQMTGTGELFF. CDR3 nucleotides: TGTGCCACCTCAGCACAGATGACAGGCACCGGGGAGCTGTTTTTT.